This T cell receptor (beta chain) was recovered during a study of a mutant IDH1 vaccine in newly diagnosed glioma. Study summary: The first vaccination came 4-6 weeks after radiotherapy alone, or with temozolomide cycles. Before enrollment, patients got radiotherapy alone, temozolomide alone, or mostly the combination. V12 occurred at week 35 and V13 at week 47.

Comment on this clone: Its antigen remains unknown.

CDR1 and CDR2 from the germline V gene are SQVTM and ANQGSEA. The CDR3 consists of 13 residues. V was pared by 8 bases and J by 4 bases, with 17 bases between. Study results and caveats: Pseudoprogression appeared independent of alterations in top peripheral clonotypes.

Time point noted: week 47, end of study. In every dose of vaccine, 300 ug of mutant IDH1 20-mer peptide was given alongside topical imiquimod. Profiling relied on immunoSEQ multiplex PCR, and the TCRdb table lists in-frame clones only, not all of them. The sample carries approximately 37,000 clones, 82% recorded once. Sample: PBMCs, taken from a glioma patient whose treatment included an IDH1 peptide vaccine. The J gene is TRBJ1-1, the V gene TRBV29-1; the D gene is possibly TRBD1 (6 bases). The origin of this receptor is a man aged 18-30 years with glioma. Some clones in this sample may be carry-over from other donors' samples. CDR3 DNA: TGCAGCACCGGCAGGGGATACCTCACTGAAGCTTTCTTT. This translates into CSTGRGYLTEAFF.